The entry that follows covers one TCR beta chain sequence. These data come from a study of identical twins. TCRdb re-derived calls from the 5' RACE reads in MiXCR, one entry per CDR3 protein. The sample consists of approximately 700,000 distinct CDR3 sequences, about 20% of them appearing once. Germline lookup yields CDR1 DFQATT and CDR2 SNEGSKA (reference sequence). The CDR3 is 18 amino acids. The V and J ends lost 6 bases and 2 bases, in that order; junction bases with no gene match: 17. These data are also associated with another study on T cells expressing NK-cell markers.

The genes are TRBV20-1 and TRBJ2-1; 9 nucleotides align to TRBD2. The source material was PBMCs. The sequence came from a woman between 18 and 30 years old in good health. As DNA, the CDR3 is TGCAGTGCCAGTCGGGCTAGCGGGGCCATTGGGGCCTACAATGAGCAGTTCTTC. It is translated as CSASRASGAIGAYNEQFF.